The 26 T cell receptor beta chains below come from one sample, sequenced in a study of vaccination effects on CD4 cells after COVID-19. These receptors' targets are unknown. After expansion with viral peptide pools in the ViraFEST assay, antigen-specific CD4+ T cells were sequenced. After more than 8 days in culture, the CD4+ T cells were isolated. Each participant was administered two doses of either the BNT162b2 or the mRNA-1273 vaccine. Profiled with immunoSEQ multiplex PCR; TCRdb holds only in-frame clones, not every one. The profile covers tens of thousands of clones, with 80% to 85% appearing a single time and 1.2% taken by the ten largest. Source: CD4+ T cells from PBMCs cultured with HCoV-229E spike peptides, taken after COVID-19 vaccination. The origin of the receptors is a human donor who received a COVID-19 vaccine.

This chain links TRBV7-3 with TRBJ2-2, with D uncertain. The CDR3 totals 12 residues. V was pared by 4 bases and J by 3 bases, with 3 bases between. The germline gives CDR1 SGHTA, CDR2 FQGTGA. This chain's CDR3 is CASSSYTGELFF. The CDR3 nucleotides read TGTGCCAGCAGCTCGTACACCGGGGAGCTGTTTTTT.

This chain connects TRBV28 to TRBJ1-2; possible D gene TRBD1, 5 bases. The ends were cut back, 4 bases at V and 6 bases at J, with 15 bases in the middle. This CDR3 has 14 amino acids. Germline V gene lookup returns CDR1 MDHEN and CDR2 SYDVKM. CDR3 loop: CASSWGGGTNGYTF. The CDR3 DNA follows: TGTGCCAGCAGTTGGGGGGGAGGGACCAATGGCTACACCTTC.

The chain carries TRBV6-2 or TRBV6-3 and TRBJ2-1; D not resolved. V dropped 5 bases and J dropped 0 bases, with 14 bases sitting between them. The V gene's germline CDR1 is MNHEY and CDR2 SVGEGT. CDR3 length: 16 amino acids. The CDR3 sequence: CASSHGPHSSYNEQFF. DNA for the CDR3: TGTGCCAGCAGTCATGGACCCCATAGCTCCTACAATGAGCAGTTCTTC.

A single count supports this clone. CDR3 DNA: TGTGCCAGTACCACAGGGGCTCGCACTGAAGCTTTCTTT. Translation: CASTTGARTEAFF. The chain couples TRBV19 to TRBJ1-1, with TRBD1 matching 7 bases. CDR1 and CDR2 from the germline V gene are LNHDA and SQIVND (reference sequence). The V gene end was trimmed by 7 bases and the J gene end by 4 bases; junction bases not matched to a gene: 6. The CDR3 consists of 13 residues.

DNA for the CDR3: TGTGCCAGCTCACGGGACAGGGCCGAGAACACTGAAGCTTTCTTT. This codes for CASSRDRAENTEAFF. The J gene is TRBJ1-1, the V gene TRBV18; 9 bases agree with TRBD1. CDR3 length equals 15 residues. V was clipped by 4 bases and J by 1 base; unmatched bases: 4. Germline values: CDR1 KGHSH, CDR2 LQKENI.

The J gene is TRBJ2-1, the V gene TRBV18; the D is unclear. Trimming removed 3 bases at V and 6 bases at J, with 15 bases between. Germline CDR1 KGHSH, CDR2 LQKENI. The CDR3 runs 15 residues. The CDR3 DNA reads as TGTGCCAGCTCACCCCACCTCCCTCCTTCCAATGAGCAGTTCTTC. As protein: CASSPHLPPSNEQFF.

The chain recombines TRBV6-5 with TRBJ2-5, with D possibly being TRBD2 (5 bases). The germline CDR1 and CDR2 sequences are MNHEY and SVGAGI. V lost 7 bases, J lost 2 bases, and 17 bases lay in between. CDR3 length: 15 residues. The CDR3 reads CASTPPGRTQETQYF. The DNA for the CDR3 is TGTGCCAGCACCCCCCCCGGCAGGACTCAAGAGACCCAGTACTTC.

J is TRBJ1-2 and V is TRBV6-5; possible D gene TRBD1, 5 bases. This CDR3 has 16 amino acids. V was trimmed by 0 bases and J by 8 bases, leaving 19 bases between them. Germline V gene sequence: CDR1 MNHEY, CDR2 SVGAGI. CDR3 protein: CASSYSMSWTGGGYTF. CDR3 coding DNA: TGTGCCAGCAGTTACTCGATGTCATGGACCGGGGGAGGCTACACCTTC.

This chain uses TRBV24-1 with TRBJ2-1, with 8 positions matching TRBD2. J was trimmed by 3 bases and V by 3 bases; bases with no gene match: 6. From germline, CDR1 is KGHDR and CDR2 SFDVKD. CDR3 length: 16 amino acids. The CDR3, as DNA: TGTGCCACCAGTGATGGGAAAGCGGGGGTCTACAATGAGCAGTTCTTC. It codes for CATSDGKAGVYNEQFF.

The rearrangement uses TRBV7-8 and TRBJ1-2, with unresolved D. The CDR3 extends over 12 amino acids. Germline CDR1 and CDR2: SGHVS and FQNEAQ. Trimming stripped 1 base from V and 8 bases from J, with 8 bases between. CDR3 residues: CASSLGERGYTF. CDR3 bases: TGTGCCAGCAGCTTAGGGGAAAGGGGCTACACCTTC.

The rearrangement uses TRBV25-1 and TRBJ1-6, with 7 bases identical to TRBD1. The J segment lost 6 bases and the V segment lost 8 bases, leaving 13 bases of the junction unmatched. The CDR3 is made up of 16 amino acids. Per germline, CDR1 MGHDK and CDR2 SYGVNS. The CDR3 DNA reads as TGTGCCAGCTCCTCGGGACAGACTAATTTTAATTCACCCCTCCACTTT. It specifies CASSSGQTNFNSPLHF. The full variable domain, rest sourced from reference TRBV25-1 and TRBJ1-6, is EADIYQTPRYLVIGTGKKITLECSQTMGHDKMYWYQQDPGMELHLIHYSYGVNSTEKGDLSSESTVSRIRTEHFPLTLESARPSHTSQYLCASSSGQTNFNSPLHFGNGTRLTVT.

This sequence joins TRBV7-2 and TRBJ2-3, with TRBD1 matching over 7 bases. The V segment lost 7 bases and the J segment 4 bases; nucleotides outside the gene matches: 8. There are 14 residues in the CDR3. CDR1 SGHTA and CDR2 FQGNSA come from the germline V gene. CDR3 nucleotides: TGTGCCAGCATCCTGAACAGGGGCGCAGATACGCAGTATTTT. Encoded protein: CASILNRGADTQYF.

This chain joins TRBV9 and TRBJ2-5; 7 bases are a match to TRBD1. Germline lookup yields CDR1 SGDLS and CDR2 YYNGEE. This CDR3 region has 14 residues. J was trimmed by 4 bases and V by 3 bases; bases with no gene match: 6. The CDR3 DNA reads TGTGCCAGCAGCGCAGGACAGGCCCCAGAGACCCAGTACTTC. Protein: CASSAGQAPETQYF.

The chain combines TRBV10-1 with TRBJ2-3; no reliable D call. Germline values: CDR1 WNHNN, CDR2 SYGVQD (reference sequence). Trimming cost V 3 bases and J 10 bases, with 14 bases left between them. CDR3 length: 13 amino acids. In nucleotides, the CDR3 is TGCGCCAGCAGTGAAAGACGGACCGAACCGCAGTATTTT. Amino acid sequence: CASSERRTEPQYF.

This chain uses TRBV4-1 with TRBJ2-1, with 7 bases identical to TRBD2. Germline CDR1 MGHRA, CDR2 YSYEKL. The CDR3 sequence is 17 residues long. Germline trimming cut 1 base from V and 5 bases from J; bases unmatched to any gene: 11. The CDR3 here is CASSQAFRASGNNEQFF. The CDR3 coding sequence is TGCGCCAGCAGCCAAGCGTTTAGGGCTAGCGGTAACAATGAGCAGTTCTTC.

This clone was counted only a few times. The rearrangement joins TRBV6-2 or TRBV6-3 to TRBJ1-5, with D perhaps TRBD1 (5 bases). The CDR3 spans 14 residues. Germline V CDR1 and CDR2: MNHEY, SVGEGT. V shed 5 bases and J shed 4 bases, with 12 bases lying between them. The CDR3 loop reads CASSPSRENQPQHF. As DNA, the CDR3 is TGTGCCAGCAGTCCATCCAGGGAGAATCAGCCCCAGCATTTT.

The chain combines TRBV15 with TRBJ1-2; D possibly corresponds to TRBD1 (6 bases). Trimming cost V 2 bases and J 4 bases, with 11 bases left between them. Germline CDR1 LNHNV, CDR2 YYDKDF (reference sequence). The CDR3 is 14 residues long. This CDR3 is CATSRTGLVYGYTF. The DNA for the CDR3 is TGTGCCACCAGCAGAACAGGGCTGGTCTATGGCTACACCTTC.

The table lists this clone with a count of one. The genes are TRBV6-6 and TRBJ2-5, with D unresolved. The CDR3 has 13 amino acids. CDR1 and CDR2 (germline): MNHNY, SVGAGI (reference sequence). The V end lost 7 bases, the J end lost 2 bases, and 11 bases lay between the germline ends. CDR3 in amino acids: CASTRSTQETQYF. Written as DNA, the CDR3 is TGTGCCAGCACTCGAAGCACACAAGAGACCCAGTACTTC.

This chain links TRBV7-3 with TRBJ2-3; D not resolved. The germline gives CDR1 SGHTA, CDR2 FQGTGA. Trimming removed 5 bases from V and 8 bases from J, with 14 bases in between. The CDR3 extends over 13 amino acids. CDR3 nucleotides: TGTGCCAGCAGCCAAAACGGGCCCGGTACGCAGTATTTT. The encoded protein is CASSQNGPGTQYF.

The rearrangement joins TRBV6-6 to TRBJ1-5; 7 nucleotides agree with TRBD1. Trimming at V came to 3 bases and at J to 6 bases, leaving 5 bases not matched to a gene. Germline V gene data show CDR1 as MNHNY and CDR2 as SVGAGI (reference sequence). The CDR3 runs to 14 residues. In DNA, the CDR3 is TGTGCCAGCAGTTATGGAGGGGGCGGTCAGCCCCAGCATTTT. Its translation: CASSYGGGGQPQHF.

The chain carries TRBV6-6 and TRBJ2-3, with a possible D match to TRBD2 (6 bases). Germline V CDR1 and CDR2: MNHNY, SVGAGI (reference sequence). The CDR3 loop spans 15 amino acids. Trimming left V 2 bases short and J 0 bases short, with 9 bases between. The DNA of the CDR3 is TGTGCCAGCAGTTACCAGGGACTCAGCACAGATACGCAGTATTTT. Translating gives CASSYQGLSTDTQYF.

The chain recombines TRBV6-5 with TRBJ1-4; TRBD1 matches 9 bases. Losses at the gene ends were 5 bases for V and 8 bases for J; bases not matched to a gene: 6. The CDR3 runs 14 residues. CDR1 is MNHEY and CDR2 is SVGAGI in the germline V gene. CDR3 nucleotide sequence: TGTGCCAGCAGTCGGACAGGGGCTTCGGAAAAACTGTTTTTT. It encodes CASSRTGASEKLFF.

V and J are TRBV12-5 and TRBJ1-2; 7 nucleotides agree with TRBD1. The CDR3 has 16 amino acids. Germline V lookup: CDR1 LGHNT, CDR2 FRNRAP. V lost 5 bases and J lost 4; bases outside the gene matches: 13. In DNA, the CDR3 is TGTGCTAGTGGTGTATTGCCGGGACAGCTAATCTATGGCTACACCTTC. This encodes CASGVLPGQLIYGYTF.

The V and J genes are TRBV5-6 and TRBJ2-7, with D possibly being TRBD1 or TRBD2 (5 bases each). Germline V gene data show CDR1 as SGHDT and CDR2 as YYEEEE. The CDR3 is 14 residues long. The V and J ends lost 1 base and 3 bases respectively, with 11 bases between them. CDR3 residues: CASSLPGDLYEQYV. The CDR3 bases are TGTGCCAGCAGCTTGCCCGGGGACCTCTACGAGCAGTACGTC.

Remarks on this clone: The identical CDR3 is also encoded by other nucleotide sequences in the sample. V gene TRBV2 combines with J gene TRBJ1-6, with 8 positions matching TRBD1. With V trimmed by 4 bases and J by 7 bases, 0 bases remained unmatched. From germline, CDR1 is SNHLY and CDR2 FYNNEI. This CDR3 contains 13 residues. The CDR3 sequence is CASSGQGNSPLHF. CDR3 coding DNA: TGTGCCAGCAGTGGACAGGGGAATTCACCCCTCCACTTT. The variable domain in full, completed from reference TRBV2 and TRBJ1-6, reads EPEVTQTPSHQVTQMGQEVILRCVPISNHLYFYWYRQILGQKVEFLVSFYNNEISEKSEIFDDQFSVERPDGSNFTLKIRSTKLEDSAMYFCASSGQGNSPLHFGNGTRLTVT.

This chain uses TRBV24-1 with TRBJ1-1; 8 positions match TRBD1. In germline, CDR1 is KGHDR, CDR2 SFDVKD. J lost 5 bases, V lost 3 bases, and 4 bases had no gene match. There are 14 residues in the CDR3. The CDR3 protein is CATSDRTGKTEAFF. CDR3 sequence (DNA): TGTGCCACCAGTGATAGGACAGGGAAGACTGAAGCTTTCTTT.